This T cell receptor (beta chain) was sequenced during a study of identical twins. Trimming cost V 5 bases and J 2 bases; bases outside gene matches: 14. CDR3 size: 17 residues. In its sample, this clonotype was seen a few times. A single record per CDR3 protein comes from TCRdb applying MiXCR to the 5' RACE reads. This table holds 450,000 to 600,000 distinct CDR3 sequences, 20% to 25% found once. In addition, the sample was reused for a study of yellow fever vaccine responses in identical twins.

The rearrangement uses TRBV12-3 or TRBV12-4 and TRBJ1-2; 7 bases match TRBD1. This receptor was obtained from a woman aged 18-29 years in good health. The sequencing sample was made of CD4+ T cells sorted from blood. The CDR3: CASSLGAGGVGNYGYTF. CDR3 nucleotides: TGTGCCAGCAGTCTCGGGGCAGGGGGAGTAGGGAACTATGGCTACACCTTC.